The 17 T cell receptor beta chains presented below share a single source sample, sequenced in a study of shared clonotypes between healthy human individuals. The data were produced by immunoSEQ multiplex PCR, yet TCRdb's version contains in-frame clones alone and is incomplete. Seen here are about 600,000 clones, 97% observed once, and the top ten hold approximately 0.057%. The sequenced sample was naive CD4+ T cells sorted from blood. Subset indicated: CD45RA+ positively selected. Every receptor here comes from a woman aged 30 to 39 in good health.

This sequence joins TRBV19 and TRBJ2-5, with TRBD1 identical over 7 bases. V gave up 4 bases and J gave up 5 bases; unmatched junction bases: 7. The CDR3 covers 14 residues. Germline V gene lookup returns CDR1 LNHDA and CDR2 SQIVND (reference sequence). This CDR3 reads CASSTTGYGETQYF. The CDR3 nucleotides read TGTGCCAGTAGTACGACAGGGTATGGGGAGACCCAGTACTTC.

The rearrangement uses TRBV6-5 and TRBJ1-2; D uncertain. The CDR3 has 14 amino acids. Germline CDR1 is MNHEY and CDR2 is SVGAGI. Trimming left V 6 bases short and J 0 bases short, with 11 bases between. The CDR3 DNA follows: TGTGCCAGCAGCCCCGATAGAGCTAACTATGGCTACACCTTC. Protein sequence: CASSPDRANYGYTF.

The chain employs TRBV7-2 and TRBJ2-3, with TRBD1 matching over 9 bases. The CDR3 spans 15 residues. V shed 7 bases, J shed 3 bases, and the junction held 8 bases outside the gene matches. Germline-derived CDR1 and CDR2 are SGHTA and FQGNSA. The CDR3 coding sequence is TGTGCCAGCACCAAGGACAGGGGTGGTACAGATACGCAGTATTTT. Protein product: CASTKDRGGTDTQYF.

The rearrangement links TRBV2 to TRBJ1-5; tentatively, D is TRBD1 (5 bases). The CDR3 runs to 14 residues. Between the trimmed V and J ends, which lost 8 bases and 2 bases, there was a span of 13 bases. Germline V gives CDR1 SNHLY, CDR2 FYNNEI. The CDR3 is CASASGGGNQPQHF. In DNA form, the CDR3 reads TGTGCCAGCGCATCGGGAGGGGGCAATCAGCCCCAGCATTTT.

This clone was recorded only once. This chain joins TRBV5-6 and TRBJ2-2; D not resolved. Trimming left V 4 bases short and J 6 bases short, with 22 bases between. The V gene's germline CDR1 is SGHDT and CDR2 YYEEEE. The CDR3 has 17 residues. The CDR3 sequence is CASSPPLVVITPGELFF. The CDR3 nucleotides read TGTGCCAGCAGCCCCCCTCTGGTAGTCATCACACCCGGGGAGCTGTTTTTT.

V usage is TRBV21-1 and J usage is TRBJ2-5. TRBV21-1 is termed a pseudogene. This CDR3 has 17 amino acids. CDR3 bases: TGTGCCAGCAGCAAAGCGAGGGGAGTTGGGTACCAAGAGACCCAGTACTTC. Protein: CASSKARGVGYQETQYF.

This chain uses TRBV6-5 with TRBJ1-5; D uncertain. This CDR3 spans 14 amino acids. Germline V lookup: CDR1 MNHEY, CDR2 SVGAGI. Trimming left V 2 bases short and J 7 bases short, with 12 bases between. CDR3 loop: CASSYGWGGQPQHF. The CDR3 DNA is TGTGCCAGCAGTTACGGGTGGGGTGGACAGCCCCAGCATTTT.

This clone was found once. This chain joins TRBV6-1 and TRBJ1-5; 7 nucleotides agree with TRBD1. The trim removed 3 bases at V and 1 base at J, leaving 6 bases unmatched. This CDR3 spans 16 amino acids. Germline CDR1 reads MNHNS; CDR2 reads SASEGT. The CDR3: CASSDPGGVSNQPQHF. The CDR3 region has the DNA TGTGCCAGCAGTGATCCAGGGGGAGTAAGCAATCAGCCCCAGCATTTT.

The chain couples TRBV6-5 to TRBJ2-3; 11 nucleotides line up with TRBD2. Germline lookup yields CDR1 MNHEY and CDR2 SVGAGI. The CDR3 length is 16 residues. V trimming: 0 bases; J trimming: 4 bases; junction bases outside the gene matches: 3. In DNA, the CDR3 is TGTGCCAGCAGTTACTCGACTAGCGGGATAGCAGATACGCAGTATTTT. The encoded protein is CASSYSTSGIADTQYF.

On this clone: Other DNA variants within this sample encode the same CDR3. The V and J genes are TRBV28 and TRBJ1-5; 7 positions match TRBD1. This CDR3 is built from 14 residues. Germline V CDR1 and CDR2: MDHEN, SYDVKM. Trimming at V came to 5 bases and at J to 3 bases, leaving 4 bases not matched to a gene. This CDR3 reads CASSLGQDNQPQHF. The CDR3 DNA sequence: TGTGCCAGCAGTCTAGGACAGGACAATCAGCCCCAGCATTTT.

The J gene is TRBJ1-2, the V gene TRBV18; 9 bases fit TRBD1. The CDR3 runs 16 residues. Germline V gene lookup returns CDR1 KGHSH and CDR2 LQKENI. The trim removed 8 bases at V and 3 bases at J, leaving 13 bases unmatched. The CDR3 region has the DNA TGTGCCAGCCCTAGTGGACAGGGGATGAGAGACTATGGCTACACCTTC. Protein sequence: CASPSGQGMRDYGYTF. Full variable domain (rest looked up from reference TRBV18 and TRBJ1-2): NAGVMQNPRHLVRRRGQEARLRCSPMKGHSHVYWYRQLPEEGLKFMVYLQKENIIDESGMPKERFSAEFPKEGPSILRIQQVVRGDSAAYFCASPSGQGMRDYGYTFGSGTRLTVV.

CDR3 DNA sequence: TGTGCCAGCAGCTTTGAATACACTTACTACAATGAGCAGTTCTTC. This gives the protein CASSFEYTYYNEQFF. J is TRBJ2-1 and V is TRBV7-9; D is ambiguous. Germline CDR1 SEHNR, CDR2 FQNEAQ (reference sequence). The CDR3 consists of 15 residues. V lost 3 bases and J 3 bases, leaving 12 bases between the germline ends.

This chain links TRBV29-1 with TRBJ2-6, with 9 nucleotides matching TRBD1. The CDR3 runs to 17 residues. Germline assignment: CDR1 SQVTM and CDR2 ANQGSEA. V gave up 6 bases and J gave up 2 bases; unmatched junction bases: 11. The CDR3 DNA sequence: TGCAGCGTCGCAGGACAGGGGCCTTGGGCTGGGGCCAACGTCCTGACTTTC. The encoded protein is CSVAGQGPWAGANVLTF. The full variable domain, in which reference TRBV29-1 and TRBJ2-6 provide the parts outside the CDR3, is SAVISQKPSRDICQRGTSLTIQCQVDSQVTMMFWYRQQPGQSLTLIATANQGSEATYESGFVIDKFPISRPNLTFSTLTVSNMSPEDSSIYLCSVAGQGPWAGANVLTFGAGSRLTVL.

This clone was recorded a few times. This rearrangement joins TRBV2 to TRBJ2-1; D tentatively fits TRBD1 or TRBD2 (5 bases each). The CDR3 sequence is 14 residues long. Trimming cost V 3 bases and J 10 bases, with 16 bases left between them. The V gene's germline CDR1 is SNHLY and CDR2 FYNNEI. Here the CDR3 reads CASSEGLALREQFF. CDR3 DNA: TGTGCCAGCAGTGAGGGGCTAGCACTAAGGGAGCAGTTCTTC.

The chain uses TRBV6-5 and TRBJ1-1; D is uncertain. Germline lookup yields CDR1 MNHEY and CDR2 SVGAGI. Trimming left V 0 bases short and J 1 base short, with 12 bases between. This CDR3 has 16 residues. CDR3 bases: TGTGCCAGCAGTTACTCGGTCGGCATTAAGAACACTGAAGCTTTCTTT. It is translated as CASSYSVGIKNTEAFF.

The chain links TRBV29-1 to TRBJ2-3; D is unresolved. This CDR3 spans 14 amino acids. V lost 7 bases and J 4 bases, leaving 18 bases between the germline ends. Germline CDR1 reads SQVTM; CDR2 reads ANQGSEA. The CDR3, as DNA: TGCAGCGCACCAGCCGAGTATCGCTCAGATACGCAGTATTTT. Translated: CSAPAEYRSDTQYF.

The chain carries TRBV28 and TRBJ2-7; 8 bases are a match to TRBD2. Losses at the gene ends were 1 base for V and 4 bases for J; bases not matched to a gene: 18. Germline V gives CDR1 MDHEN, CDR2 SYDVKM. The CDR3 loop spans 19 amino acids. CDR3 sequence (DNA): TGTGCCAGCAGTTTATTTGACGACAATAACAGCGGGAGAGGGTACGAGCAGTACTTC. Translation gives CASSLFDDNNSGRGYEQYF.